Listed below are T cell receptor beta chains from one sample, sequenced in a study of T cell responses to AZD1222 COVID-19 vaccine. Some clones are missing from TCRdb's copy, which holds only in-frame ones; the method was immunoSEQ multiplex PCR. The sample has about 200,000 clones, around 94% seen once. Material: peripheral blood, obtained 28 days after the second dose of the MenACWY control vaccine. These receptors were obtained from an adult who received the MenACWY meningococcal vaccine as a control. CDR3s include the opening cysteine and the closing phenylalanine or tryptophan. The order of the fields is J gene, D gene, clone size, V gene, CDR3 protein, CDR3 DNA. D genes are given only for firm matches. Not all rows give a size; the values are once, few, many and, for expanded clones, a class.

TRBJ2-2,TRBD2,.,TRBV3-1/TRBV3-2,CASSQDGLDPASRSGVNTGELFF,TGTGCCAGCAGCCAAGACGGACTCGACCCTGCTTCTCGTAGCGGGGTGAACACCGGGGAGCTGTTTTTT
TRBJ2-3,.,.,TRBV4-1,CASSHEVEHTDTQYF,TGCGCCAGCAGCCATGAGGTGGAACACACAGATACGCAGTATTTT
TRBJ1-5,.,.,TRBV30,CAWGTHSNQPQHF,TGTGCCTGGGGGACACATAGCAATCAGCCCCAGCATTTT
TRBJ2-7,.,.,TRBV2,CASRVGTLSYEQYF,TGTGCCAGCAGGGTGGGGACCCTCTCCTACGAGCAGTACTTC
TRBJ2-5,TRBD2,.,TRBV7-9,CASSYGASGGQETQYF,TGTGCCAGCAGCTATGGTGCTAGCGGGGGCCAAGAGACCCAGTACTTC
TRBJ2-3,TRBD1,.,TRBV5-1,CASSRTGGRTDTQYF,TGCGCCAGCAGTAGGACAGGGGGCAGGACAGATACGCAGTATTTT
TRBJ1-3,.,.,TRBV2,CASTDRERNTIYF,TGTGCCAGCACCGACCGAGAGCGGAACACCATATATTTT
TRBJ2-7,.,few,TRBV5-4,CASSFPRKEQYF,TGTGCCAGCAGCTTCCCCCGGAAGGAGCAGTACTTC
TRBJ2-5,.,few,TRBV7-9,CASSFQETQYF,TGTGCCAGCAGCTTCCAAGAGACCCAGTACTTC
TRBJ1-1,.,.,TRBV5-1,CASSGGGNTEAFF,TGCGCCAGCAGTGGGGGCGGGAACACTGAAGCTTTCTTT
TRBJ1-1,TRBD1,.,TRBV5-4,CASSANTQGGTEAFF,TGTGCCAGCAGCGCGAACACCCAGGGGGGAACTGAAGCTTTCTTT
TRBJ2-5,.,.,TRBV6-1,CASSELIWRERAQYF,TGTGCCAGCAGTGAACTGATCTGGAGGGAGAGGGCCCAGTACTTC
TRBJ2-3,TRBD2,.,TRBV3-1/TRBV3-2,CASSGGERDTQYF,TGTGCCAGCAGTGGGGGGGAACGAGATACGCAGTATTTT
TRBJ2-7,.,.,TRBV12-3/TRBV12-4,CASSLSQGREQYF,TGTGCCAGCAGTTTATCGCAGGGGAGAGAGCAGTACTTC
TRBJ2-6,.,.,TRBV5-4,CASSWGDGAGANVLTF,TGTGCCAGCAGCTGGGGAGACGGGGCTGGGGCCAACGTCCTGACTTTC
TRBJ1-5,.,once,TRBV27,CASSWGREQPQHF,TGTGCCAGCAGTTGGGGGCGGGAACAGCCCCAGCATTTT
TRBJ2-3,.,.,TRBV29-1,CSVALDTQYF,TGCAGCGTCGCCTTAGATACGCAGTATTTT
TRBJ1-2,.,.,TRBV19,CASSFGQLNYGYTF,TGTGCCAGTAGCTTTGGACAGCTTAACTATGGCTACACCTTC
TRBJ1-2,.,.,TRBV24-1,CATSPTGVGYTF,TGTGCCACCAGCCCTACGGGGGTCGGCTACACCTTC
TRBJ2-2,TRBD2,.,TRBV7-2,CASNPRGDSNTGELFF,TGTGCCAGCAACCCCCGGGGGGATTCGAACACCGGGGAGCTGTTTTTT
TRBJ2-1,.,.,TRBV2,CASSPSTAPNEQFF,TGTGCCAGCAGTCCCTCGACAGCCCCCAATGAGCAGTTCTTC
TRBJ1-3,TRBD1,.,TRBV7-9,CASRVIVGTGVSGNTIYF,TGTGCCAGCAGAGTTATTGTCGGGACAGGGGTCTCTGGAAACACCATATATTTT
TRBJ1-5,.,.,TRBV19,CASSIPQGVNQPQHF,TGTGCCAGTAGTATACCCCAGGGAGTCAATCAGCCCCAGCATTTT
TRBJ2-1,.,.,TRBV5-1,CASSPLGTNNEQFF,TGCGCCAGCAGCCCCCTCGGAACCAACAATGAGCAGTTCTTC
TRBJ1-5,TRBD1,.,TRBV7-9,CASSFGQGGDQPQHF,TGTGCCAGCAGCTTCGGACAGGGCGGGGATCAGCCCCAGCATTTT
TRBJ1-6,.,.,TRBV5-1,CASSPSGNSPLHF,TGCGCCAGCAGCCCCTCGGGGAATTCACCCCTCCACTTT
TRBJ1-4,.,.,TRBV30,CAWSGQGSRNEKLFF,TGTGCCTGGAGTGGTCAGGGGAGTCGGAATGAAAAACTGTTTTTT
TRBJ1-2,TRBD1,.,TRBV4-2,CASSQDRGGDYGYTF,TGTGCCAGCAGCCAAGATCGAGGGGGCGACTATGGCTACACCTTC
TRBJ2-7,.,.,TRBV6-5,CASRPRQVPIEQYF,TGTGCCAGCAGACCCCGACAGGTCCCCATCGAGCAGTACTTC
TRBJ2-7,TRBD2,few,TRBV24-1,CARTTPGGHYEQYF,TGTGCCCGAACTACCCCGGGAGGGCACTACGAGCAGTACTTC
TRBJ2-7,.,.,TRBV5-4,CASSLAGGLHSYEQYF,TGTGCCAGCAGCTTGGCCGGGGGGCTACACTCCTACGAGCAGTACTTC
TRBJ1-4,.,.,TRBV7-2,CASSSFLGRNEKLFF,TGTGCCAGCAGCTCCTTTCTCGGGCGAAATGAAAAACTGTTTTTT
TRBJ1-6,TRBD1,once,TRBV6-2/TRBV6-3,CASSPRDRAYNSPLHF,TGTGCCAGCAGCCCTCGGGACAGGGCCTATAATTCACCCCTCCACTTT
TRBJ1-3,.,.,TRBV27,CASVNAAGNTIYF,TGTGCCAGCGTTAATGCAGCAGGAAACACCATATATTTT
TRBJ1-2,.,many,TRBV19,CASSSDTGTNYGYTF,TGTGCCAGTAGTTCGGATACAGGTACTAACTATGGCTACACCTTC
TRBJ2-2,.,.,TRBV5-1,CASSPNRGVTTGELFF,TGCGCCAGCAGCCCGAACAGAGGGGTAACCACCGGGGAGCTGTTTTTT
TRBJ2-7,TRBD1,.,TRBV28,CASSHTGGFYEQYF,TGTGCCAGCAGTCACACAGGGGGGTTCTACGAGCAGTACTTC
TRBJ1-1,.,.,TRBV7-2,CASSLGGASNTEAFF,TGTGCCAGCAGCTTAGGAGGGGCGTCTAACACTGAAGCTTTCTTT
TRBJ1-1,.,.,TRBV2,CASSGQVNTEAFF,TGTGCCAGCAGTGGTCAGGTCAACACTGAAGCTTTCTTT
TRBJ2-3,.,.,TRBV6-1,CASSEGTYTDTQYF,TGTGCCAGCAGTGAGGGGACCTACACAGATACGCAGTATTTT